These 26 T cell receptor beta chains were all obtained from the same sample, sequenced in a study of OX40 agonist ivuxolimab in advanced cancers. Profiled with immunoSEQ multiplex PCR; TCRdb holds only in-frame clones, not every one. Here the sample spans roughly 150,000 clones, 94% being singletons. This material consisted of CD4+ or CD8+ T cells sorted from blood, taken in a trial of the OX40 agonist ivuxolimab. These receptors originate from an adult with an advanced solid tumor such as melanoma, head and neck, liver or kidney cancer.

DNA of the CDR3: TGTGCCAGCAGATCCCTGGTCAAAACAGGACAAGAGACCCAGTACTTC. As protein: CASRSLVKTGQETQYF. This chain uses TRBV6-6 with TRBJ2-5; tentative D call: TRBD1 (5 bases). The V gene's germline CDR1 is MNHNY and CDR2 SVGAGI (reference sequence). The CDR3 is made up of 16 amino acids. Trimming pared 6 bases from V and 2 bases from J, leaving 19 bases between.

The chain employs TRBV5-1 and TRBJ2-1; 10 nucleotides match TRBD2. Germline V CDR1 and CDR2: SGHRS, YFSETQ. The CDR3 extends over 17 amino acids. J was trimmed by 8 bases and V by 1 base; bases with no gene match: 12. The CDR3 DNA follows: TGCGCCAGCAGCTTGCAGCCTAGCGGGAGCGTGAAGGATGAGCAGTTCTTC. Protein product: CASSLQPSGSVKDEQFF.

The chain couples TRBV19 to TRBJ2-5; TRBD1 is a possible D gene (5 bases). Per germline, CDR1 LNHDA and CDR2 SQIVND (reference sequence). The V end lost 1 base, the J end lost 13 bases, and 13 bases lay between the germline ends. CDR3 length equals 12 residues. The chain's CDR3 is CASSIVGQLPYF. As DNA, the CDR3 is TGTGCCAGTAGTATAGTAGGACAATTACCGTACTTC.

V usage is TRBV5-1 and J usage is TRBJ2-1, with 7 bases that match TRBD2. Looked up from germline, CDR1 is SGHRS and CDR2 is YFSETQ. J lost 4 bases, V lost 0 bases, and 1 base had no gene match. This CDR3 spans 14 amino acids. The CDR3 sequence: CASSLGGLYNEQFF. DNA of the CDR3: TGCGCCAGCAGCTTGGGGGGACTATACAATGAGCAGTTCTTC.

This chain joins TRBV5-1 and TRBJ1-1; D gene unclear. CDR3 length equals 14 residues. V was clipped by 0 bases and J by 1 base, with 7 bases between them. Germline CDR1 and CDR2: SGHRS and YFSETQ. Here the CDR3 DNA reads TGCGCCAGCAGCTTGGAACCGGGGAACACTGAAGCTTTCTTT. Its protein is CASSLEPGNTEAFF.

This clone has just one count. V is TRBV29-1 and J is TRBJ2-7; 9 nucleotides match TRBD1. With V trimmed by 0 bases and J by 2 bases, 5 bases remained unmatched. The CDR3 runs to 15 residues. Germline V gene lookup returns CDR1 SQVTM and CDR2 ANQGSEA. CDR3 sequence: CSVEDWTGETYEQYF. In DNA form, the CDR3 reads TGCAGCGTTGAAGACTGGACAGGGGAAACCTACGAGCAGTACTTC.

The chain carries TRBV7-9 and TRBJ2-7; D may be TRBD1 or TRBD2 (5 bases each). Deletions cut 2 bases from V and 5 bases from J, with 13 bases between. The CDR3 consists of 14 residues. Germline CDR1 reads SEHNR; CDR2 reads FQNEAQ (reference sequence). CDR3: CASSLSRDVDEQYF. The CDR3 bases are TGTGCCAGCAGCTTAAGCCGGGACGTCGACGAGCAGTACTTC.

This clone came up once. V usage is TRBV9 and J usage is TRBJ2-4; a weak D match, TRBD1 (5 bases). Germline V gene data show CDR1 as SGDLS and CDR2 as YYNGEE. CDR3 length: 17 amino acids. The CDR3 sequence is CAFRLRGSSLAKNIQYF. As DNA, the CDR3 is TGTGCATTTCGATTAAGGGGCTCTTCCCTAGCCAAAAACATTCAGTACTTC.

The chain links TRBV7-9 to TRBJ2-5, with 11 bases identical to TRBD1. The CDR3 has 16 residues. V gave up 1 base and J gave up 4 bases; unmatched junction bases: 5. Germline CDR1 and CDR2: SEHNR and FQNEAQ (reference sequence). CDR3 region: CASSLDPGTGGETQYF. DNA for the CDR3: TGTGCCAGCAGCTTAGATCCAGGGACAGGGGGAGAGACCCAGTACTTC.

The CDR3 DNA reads TGTGCCAGCAGCTTGTCGGTCCGACGGAATTCACCCCTCCACTTT. It codes for CASSLSVRRNSPLHF. The chain carries TRBV5-8 and TRBJ1-6; the D is unclear. V was cut by 1 base and J by 7 bases, with 12 bases left in between. The germline CDR1 and CDR2 sequences are SGHTS and YDEGEE. The CDR3 contains 15 residues.

V gene TRBV7-3 combines with J gene TRBJ2-1, with TRBD2 identical over 7 bases. V was clipped by 5 bases and J by 4 bases; unmatched bases: 23. Germline CDR1 SGHTA, CDR2 FQGTGA. CDR3 size: 20 residues. For the CDR3, the DNA is TGTGCCAGCAGCCACTCCCCTTCGTTCGGCGGGAGTGTTCCTTACAATGAGCAGTTCTTC. Protein sequence: CASSHSPSFGGSVPYNEQFF.

J is TRBJ2-5 and V is TRBV5-1; tentative D call: TRBD2 (6 bases). V lost 2 bases to trimming and J lost 1 base, with 12 bases between them. The CDR3 has 15 amino acids. CDR1 is SGHRS, CDR2 YFSETQ, per germline. The CDR3 coding sequence is TGCGCCAGCAGCTTAGGGGCGCGGGGCCAAGAGACCCAGTACTTC. Encoded protein: CASSLGARGQETQYF.

V is TRBV6-5 and J is TRBJ1-1, with D possibly being TRBD1 (5 bases). V lost 6 bases and J lost 5, with 13 bases in between. From germline, CDR1 is MNHEY and CDR2 SVGAGI. The CDR3 contains 13 residues. The CDR3 nucleotides read TGTGCCAGCAGCCCAAGGGGAGGGACTGAAGCTTTCTTT. Amino acids: CASSPRGGTEAFF.

The rearrangement uses TRBV6-5 and TRBJ2-7, with D possibly TRBD2 on 5 matching bases. The CDR3 sequence is 14 residues long. Trimming pared 5 bases from V and 3 bases from J, leaving 14 bases between. Germline CDR1 MNHEY, CDR2 SVGAGI. CDR3 sequence: CASSNTGLNYEQYF. The CDR3 DNA sequence: TGTGCCAGCAGTAACACCGGACTTAACTACGAGCAGTACTTC.

CDR3 amino acids: CASSLEGTDTQYF. CDR3 nucleotides: TGCGCCAGCAGCCTAGAGGGTACAGATACGCAGTATTTT. The V call is TRBV4-3, the J call TRBJ2-3; weak D call: TRBD2 (5 bases). Germline assignment: CDR1 LGHNA and CDR2 YSLEER. There are 13 residues in the CDR3. V lost 4 bases and J 3 bases, leaving 8 bases between the germline ends.

The rearrangement uses TRBV2 and TRBJ2-3; D may be TRBD2 (5 bases). Trimming stripped 8 bases from V and 1 base from J, with 10 bases between. The germline gives CDR1 SNHLY, CDR2 FYNNEI. This CDR3 spans 13 amino acids. As DNA, the CDR3 is TGTGCCAGCGGCCCGAGGGGCACAGATACGCAGTATTTT. Protein: CASGPRGTDTQYF.

The genes are TRBV29-1 and TRBJ1-1, with TRBD1 matching 9 bases. V shed 8 bases, J shed 4 bases, and the junction held 8 bases outside the gene matches. CDR1 is SQVTM and CDR2 is ANQGSEA in the germline V gene. The CDR3 covers 13 residues. This CDR3 is CSLNRGLGTEAFF. The CDR3 bases are TGCAGCTTAAACAGGGGGCTGGGCACTGAAGCTTTCTTT.

Points on this clone: A read error may produce the germline difference seen at one junction end. The chain has TRBV6-5 and TRBJ1-3; D call uncertain. The CDR3 is 12 residues long. Per the germline V gene, CDR1 is MNHEY and CDR2 is SVGAGI. CDR3 DNA: TGTGCCAGCAGTAACTCTGGAAACACCATATATTTT. Encoded protein: CASSNSGNTIYF.

This clone has a count of ten or more. The chain joins TRBV30 to TRBJ1-1; 7 positions match TRBD1. Germline CDR1 and CDR2: GTSNPN and SVGIG (reference sequence). The CDR3 runs 12 residues. The ends lost 0 bases at V and 9 bases at J; junction bases unmatched: 4. CDR3 sequence (DNA): TGTGCCTGGAGTGTACGGGACAGCAAAGCTTTCTTT. Translating it yields CAWSVRDSKAFF.

In nucleotides, the CDR3 is TGTGCCAGCAGTTACTCGGGACCGCCCGAAAAACTGTTTTTT. Its translation is CASSYSGPPEKLFF. The chain is built from TRBV6-5 and TRBJ1-4, with D possibly matching TRBD1 (5 bases). The CDR3 extends over 14 amino acids. The V end was cut by 0 bases, the J end by 8 bases, with 10 bases between. Per the germline V gene, CDR1 is MNHEY and CDR2 is SVGAGI.

This clone was picked up one time. The chain employs TRBV10-2 and TRBJ1-6; D remains unclear. V lost 2 bases and J lost 5, with 10 bases in between. CDR3 length: 15 residues. CDR1 is WSHSY, CDR2 SAAADI, per germline. The CDR3 region is CASSESAGNNSPLHF. The CDR3 DNA follows: TGCGCCAGCAGTGAGAGTGCGGGAAATAATTCACCCCTCCACTTT.

This rearrangement joins TRBV5-4 to TRBJ1-6; possibly TRBD1 for D (6 bases). Germline V CDR1 and CDR2: SGHNT, YYREEE (reference sequence). Between the trimmed V and J ends, which lost 3 bases and 17 bases, there was a span of 18 bases. The length of the CDR3 is 13 residues. The chain's CDR3 is CASSSGGRDPFHF. Here the CDR3 DNA reads TGTGCCAGCAGCTCGGGGGGCAGGGACCCGTTCCACTTT.

The chain uses TRBV2 and TRBJ1-2; D is possibly TRBD1 (5 bases). The V end lost 1 base, the J end lost 8 bases, and 14 bases lay between the germline ends. Per the germline V gene, CDR1 is SNHLY and CDR2 is FYNNEI. The CDR3 is made up of 14 amino acids. The CDR3 reads CASSEERGWGGYTF. DNA of the CDR3: TGTGCCAGCAGTGAAGAGAGGGGTTGGGGCGGCTACACCTTC.

This sequence joins TRBV7-2 and TRBJ2-7; D is unresolved. The CDR3 runs 15 residues. Per the germline V gene, CDR1 is SGHTA and CDR2 is FQGNSA. Trimming shortened V by 2 bases and J by 4 bases, and 15 bases separated the two germline ends. The CDR3 DNA sequence: TGTGCCAGCAGCTTAAACCCAGCTGTCCCATACGAGCAGTACTTC. Translation gives CASSLNPAVPYEQYF. The full variable domain, its missing parts supplied by reference TRBV7-2 and TRBJ2-7, is GAGVSQSPSNKVTEKGKDVELRCDPISGHTALYWYRQSLGQGLEFLIYFQGNSAPDKSGLPSDRFSAERTGGSVSTLTIQRTQQEDSAVYLCASSLNPAVPYEQYFGPGTRLTVT.

This clone has only one observation. This sample also contains other DNA sequences that code for the same CDR3. V usage is TRBV18 and J usage is TRBJ1-1; 7 bases fit TRBD1. The germline V gene has CDR1 KGHSH and CDR2 LQKENI. The length of the CDR3 is 13 residues. With 3 bases clipped from V and 3 bases from J, the junction kept 1 base outside the gene matches. CDR3 residues: CASSPGQDTEAFF. CDR3 nucleotides: TGTGCCAGCTCACCCGGACAGGACACTGAAGCTTTCTTT.

This rearrangement joins TRBV7-2 to TRBJ2-7; 9 bases map to TRBD2. Germline values: CDR1 SGHTA, CDR2 FQGNSA. This CDR3 is 16 amino acids long. V was clipped by 5 bases and J by 4 bases; unmatched bases: 12. The CDR3 sequence is CASSPTRAGGTYEQYF. The CDR3 region has the DNA TGTGCCAGCAGCCCAACCCGAGCGGGAGGCACATACGAGCAGTACTTC.